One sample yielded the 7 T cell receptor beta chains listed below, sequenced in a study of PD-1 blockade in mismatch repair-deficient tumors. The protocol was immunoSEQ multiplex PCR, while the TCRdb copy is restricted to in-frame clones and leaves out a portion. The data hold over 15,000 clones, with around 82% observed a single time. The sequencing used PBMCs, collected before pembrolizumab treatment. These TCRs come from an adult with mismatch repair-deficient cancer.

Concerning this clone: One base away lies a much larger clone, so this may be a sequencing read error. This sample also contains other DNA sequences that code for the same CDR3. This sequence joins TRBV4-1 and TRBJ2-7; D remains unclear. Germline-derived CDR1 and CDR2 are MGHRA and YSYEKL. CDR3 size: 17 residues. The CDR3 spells CASSQDPHYFQSYEQYF. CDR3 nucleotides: TGCGCCAGCAGTCAAGATCCCCATTATTTTCAGTCCTACGAGCAGTACTTC.

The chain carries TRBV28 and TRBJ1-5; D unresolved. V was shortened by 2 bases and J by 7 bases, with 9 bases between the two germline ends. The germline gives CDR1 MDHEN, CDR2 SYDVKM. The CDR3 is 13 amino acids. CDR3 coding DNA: TGTGCCAGCAGTTTACTCGAGGGACAGCCCCAGCATTTT. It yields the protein CASSLLEGQPQHF.

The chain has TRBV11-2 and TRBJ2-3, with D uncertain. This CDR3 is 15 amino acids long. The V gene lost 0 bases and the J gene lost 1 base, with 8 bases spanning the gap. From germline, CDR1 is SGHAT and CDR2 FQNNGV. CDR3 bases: TGTGCCAGCAGCTTAGAAAAGTTAGGCACAGATACGCAGTATTTT. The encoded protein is CASSLEKLGTDTQYF.

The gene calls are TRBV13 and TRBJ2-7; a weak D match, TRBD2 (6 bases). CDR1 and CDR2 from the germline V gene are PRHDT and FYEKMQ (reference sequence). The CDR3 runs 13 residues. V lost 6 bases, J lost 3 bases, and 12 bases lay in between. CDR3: CASSRGGDYEQYF. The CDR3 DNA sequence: TGTGCCAGCAGTCGCGGAGGGGACTACGAGCAGTACTTC.

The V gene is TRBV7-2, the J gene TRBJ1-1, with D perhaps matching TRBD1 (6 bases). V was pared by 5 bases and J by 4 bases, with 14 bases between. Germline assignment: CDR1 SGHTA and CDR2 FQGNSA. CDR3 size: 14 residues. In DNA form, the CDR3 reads TGTGCCAGCAGCCGAACAGGGTCTGGCACTGAAGCTTTCTTT. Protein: CASSRTGSGTEAFF.

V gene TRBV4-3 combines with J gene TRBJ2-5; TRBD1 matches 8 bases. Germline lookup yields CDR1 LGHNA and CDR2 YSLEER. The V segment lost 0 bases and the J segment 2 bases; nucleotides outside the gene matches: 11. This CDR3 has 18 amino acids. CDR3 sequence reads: CASSQDHFGTGIQETQYF. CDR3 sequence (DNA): TGCGCCAGCAGCCAAGATCATTTCGGGACAGGCATACAAGAGACCCAGTACTTC.

CDR3 DNA sequence: TGTGCCAGCAGTGGGGGGACAGCTGGATACAATGAGCAGTTCTTC. Its translation is CASSGGTAGYNEQFF. The chain links TRBV2 to TRBJ2-1; TRBD1 matches 7 bases. Germline-derived CDR1 and CDR2 are SNHLY and FYNNEI. V was clipped by 4 bases and J by 4 bases; unmatched bases: 7. CDR3 length: 15 residues. Combining the CDR3 with reference TRBV2 and TRBJ2-1 gives the whole variable domain EPEVTQTPSHQVTQMGQEVILRCVPISNHLYFYWYRQILGQKVEFLVSFYNNEISEKSEIFDDQFSVERPDGSNFTLKIRSTKLEDSAMYFCASSGGTAGYNEQFFGPGTRLTVL.